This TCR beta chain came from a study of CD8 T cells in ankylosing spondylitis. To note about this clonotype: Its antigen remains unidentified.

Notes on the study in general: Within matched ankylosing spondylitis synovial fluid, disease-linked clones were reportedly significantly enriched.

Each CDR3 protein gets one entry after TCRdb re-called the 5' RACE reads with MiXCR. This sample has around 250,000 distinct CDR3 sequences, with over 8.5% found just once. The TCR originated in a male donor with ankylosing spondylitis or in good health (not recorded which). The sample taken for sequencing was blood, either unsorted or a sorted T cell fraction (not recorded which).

The CDR3: CASSQVWGTTYEQYF. CDR3 bases: TGTGCCAGCAGCCAAGTCTGGGGGACAACCTACGAGCAGTACTTC. The rearrangement uses TRBV3-1 and TRBJ2-7, with a weak D call TRBD1 (6 bases). The CDR3 has 15 residues. Trimming shortened V by 1 base and J by 2 bases, and 12 bases separated the two germline ends. Germline V gives CDR1 LGHDT, CDR2 YNNKEL (reference sequence).